A single sample is the source of the 12 T cell receptor beta chains below, sequenced in a study of post-analysis software for immune sequencing data. The authors incorporated unique molecular identifiers into the TCR beta cDNA libraries. TCRdb ran MiXCR on the PCR reads and lists one entry per CDR3 protein. The table includes hundreds of thousands of distinct CDR3 sequences, over 45% detected once. Their cognate antigens are unknown. General observations from the study: In patients, four to six TRBV segments were more frequent than in controls, with TRBV5-6, TRBV5-1 and TRBV20-1 among them.

Sample: blood. The receptor source for this set is a girl aged 2 to 9 with multiple sclerosis.

The chain couples TRBV29-1 to TRBJ2-7; 9 bases match TRBD1. The CDR3 has 12 amino acids. Trimming took 6 bases from V and 7 from J; bases not matched to a gene: 7. CDR1 is SQVTM and CDR2 is ANQGSEA in the germline V gene. Written as DNA, the CDR3 is TGCAGCGTACTCCCGACAGGGGGGGAGCAGTACTTC. Its protein is CSVLPTGGEQYF.

Ten or more counts support this clonotype. This rearrangement joins TRBV29-1 to TRBJ1-1, with 7 bases lining up with TRBD1. From germline, CDR1 is SQVTM and CDR2 ANQGSEA. The V segment lost 7 bases and the J segment 2 bases; nucleotides outside the gene matches: 4. This CDR3 spans 12 amino acids. As DNA, the CDR3 is TGCAGCGCCGGGACAGCCAACACTGAAGCTTTCTTT. Its translation: CSAGTANTEAFF.

The rearrangement uses TRBV6-5 and TRBJ1-6; D is possibly TRBD1 (5 bases). Germline-derived CDR1 and CDR2 are MNHEY and SVGAGI. The CDR3 covers 14 residues. V shed 5 bases and J shed 12 bases, with 17 bases lying between them. CDR3 nucleotides: TGTGCCAGCAGTCTGACAGAGGGGATTCGACCCCTCCACTTT. This gives the protein CASSLTEGIRPLHF.

This chain uses TRBV20-1 with TRBJ2-5, with D possibly matching TRBD2 (5 bases). Germline V gene lookup returns CDR1 DFQATT and CDR2 SNEGSKA (reference sequence). The length of the CDR3 is 15 residues. The ends were cut back, 5 bases at V and 0 bases at J, with 16 bases in the middle. The CDR3 DNA reads as TGCAGTGCTTCCGGACTCAGAGACCACCAAGAGACCCAGTACTTC. Translated: CSASGLRDHQETQYF.

V and J are TRBV20-1 and TRBJ2-1, with D possibly being TRBD1 (6 bases). Germline assignment: CDR1 DFQATT and CDR2 SNEGSKA (reference sequence). The CDR3 has 15 amino acids. V shed 6 bases and J shed 1 base, with 16 bases lying between them. DNA of the CDR3: TGCAGTGCCATCGACTTCAGGGGTTCCTACAATGAGCAGTTCTTC. Translating gives CSAIDFRGSYNEQFF.

V and J are TRBV4-1 and TRBJ2-7, with D perhaps matching TRBD2 (5 bases). The CDR3 is 14 residues long. Germline V CDR1 and CDR2: MGHRA, YSYEKL. The V end was cut by 4 bases, the J end by 3 bases, with 13 bases between. In DNA, the CDR3 is TGCGCCAGCAGCCCAGCAGCGGTGAACTACGAGCAGTACTTC. Protein: CASSPAAVNYEQYF.

The DNA for the CDR3 is TGCAGTGCTGGGGGTAGCGGCACAGATACGCAGTATTTT. Translation gives CSAGGSGTDTQYF. V is TRBV20-1 and J is TRBJ2-3; D tentatively fits TRBD1 or TRBD2 (5 bases each). The CDR3 length is 13 residues. V lost 5 bases and J lost 1, with 10 bases in between. Germline V gives CDR1 DFQATT, CDR2 SNEGSKA (reference sequence).

V usage is TRBV6-6 and J usage is TRBJ2-3, with D possibly being TRBD2 (6 bases). The CDR3 is 14 residues long. Germline V gives CDR1 MNHNY, CDR2 SVGAGI (reference sequence). V lost 6 bases to trimming and J lost 5 bases, with 15 bases between them. CDR3 nucleotide sequence: TGTGCCAGCAGGAACTTGGGACTGTTAGATACGCAGTATTTT. Translated: CASRNLGLLDTQYF.

The chain combines TRBV14 with TRBJ2-5, with 9 positions matching TRBD1. The CDR3 is 15 residues long. Germline CDR1 is SGHDN and CDR2 is FVKESK. V lost 0 bases to trimming and J lost 11 bases; unmatched junction nucleotides: 10. CDR3 nucleotides: TGTGCCAGCAGCCAAGATCCGGGACAGGGTGGGGAGCAGTACTTC. This gives the protein CASSQDPGQGGEQYF.

This clonotype was observed a few times. This rearrangement joins TRBV7-7 to TRBJ2-4, with TRBD1 matching 9 bases. CDR1 and CDR2 from the germline V gene are SSHAT and FNYEAQ (reference sequence). The CDR3 runs to 13 residues. The V segment lost 5 bases and the J segment 8 bases; nucleotides outside the gene matches: 4. The CDR3 loop reads CASSIGQGHIQYF. CDR3 bases: TGTGCCAGCAGCATCGGACAGGGGCACATTCAGTACTTC.

This chain uses TRBV19 with TRBJ2-1; D not certain. This CDR3 comprises 13 residues. The V end lost 4 bases, the J end lost 7 bases, and 11 bases lay between the germline ends. In germline, CDR1 is LNHDA, CDR2 SQIVND (reference sequence). The CDR3 nucleotides are TGTGCCAGTAGTAGGCAGCCTGGGAATGAGCAGTTCTTC. Protein sequence: CASSRQPGNEQFF.

The genes are TRBV5-6 and TRBJ1-6, with TRBD1 matching 7 bases. CDR3 length equals 15 residues. Germline V gene sequence: CDR1 SGHDT, CDR2 YYEEEE. J was trimmed by 7 bases and V by 1 base; bases with no gene match: 5. The DNA for the CDR3 is TGTGCCAGCAGCTTGTTGGGACAGCAAAATTCACCCCTCCACTTT. This translates into CASSLLGQQNSPLHF.